The 13 T cell receptor beta chains given below trace back to one sample, sequenced in a study of T cell repertoires in cytomegalovirus infection. TCRdb re-derived calls from the reads in MiXCR, one entry per CDR3 protein. In the table there are under 350,000 distinct CDR3 sequences, around a tenth of which are singletons. What was sequenced was PBMCs. The receptor source for this set is a human donor in good health (CMV status not recorded). Some clones in this sample may be carry-over from other donors' samples.

This clonotype was seen at least ten times. The genes are TRBV7-6 and TRBJ2-4; 7 nucleotides match TRBD1. This CDR3 spans 14 amino acids. The germline V gene encodes CDR1 SGHVS and CDR2 FNYEAQ. V gave up 4 bases and J gave up 4 bases; unmatched junction bases: 4. This CDR3 reads CASSSHRGKNIQYF. The DNA of the CDR3 is TGTGCCAGCAGCTCGCACAGGGGTAAAAACATTCAGTACTTC.

There are a few counts of this clonotype. J is TRBJ2-1 and V is TRBV7-2; 8 bases fit TRBD2. This CDR3 contains 15 residues. Germline lookup yields CDR1 SGHTA and CDR2 FQGNSA. V gave up 1 base and J gave up 10 bases; unmatched junction bases: 9. The CDR3 here is CASSLGRTSFWEQFF. CDR3 nucleotides: TGTGCCAGCAGCTTAGGGCGGACTAGCTTTTGGGAGCAGTTCTTC. The variable domain in full, with the rest retrieved from reference TRBV7-2 and TRBJ2-1, is GAGVSQSPSNKVTEKGKDVELRCDPISGHTALYWYRQSLGQGLEFLIYFQGNSAPDKSGLPSDRFSAERTGGSVSTLTIQRTQQEDSAVYLCASSLGRTSFWEQFFGPGTRLTVL.

This clonotype has only a few counts. Here the CDR3 DNA reads TGTGCCAGCAGCTTATTCGGGGGGGTTCAAAACATTCAGTACTTC. Its protein product is CASSLFGGVQNIQYF. The rearrangement joins TRBV7-2 to TRBJ2-4, with 8 bases identical to TRBD2. CDR1 is SGHTA, CDR2 FQGNSA, per germline. The V and J ends lost 2 bases and 5 bases, in that order; junction bases with no gene match: 5. The CDR3 contains 15 residues.

The chain combines TRBV20-1 with TRBJ2-4; D tentatively reads TRBD1 or TRBD2 (5 bases each). V lost 5 bases to trimming and J lost 2 bases, with 13 bases between them. The CDR3 is 14 amino acids. Germline V CDR1 and CDR2: DFQATT, SNEGSKA (reference sequence). CDR3 sequence (DNA): TGCAGTGCTGTCGTCGGGGCTCCCAAAAACATTCAGTACTTC. Translated: CSAVVGAPKNIQYF.

The sample holds many counts of this clonotype. The V call is TRBV7-2, the J call TRBJ2-5, with 8 bases lining up with TRBD2. J lost 2 bases, V lost 5 bases, and 4 bases had no gene match. The CDR3 has 14 residues. From germline, CDR1 is SGHTA and CDR2 FQGNSA. The CDR3 DNA reads TGTGCCAGCAGCCGGGGGGGCGCGCAAGAGACCCAGTACTTC. It codes for CASSRGGAQETQYF.

This clonotype turned up a few times. The chain employs TRBV12-3 or TRBV12-4 and TRBJ2-3, with D possibly being TRBD2 (5 bases). Trimming left V 3 bases short and J 1 base short, with 8 bases between. The CDR3 has 14 amino acids. The CDR3 spells CASSFERRTDTQYF. Here the CDR3 DNA reads TGTGCCAGCAGTTTCGAGCGGCGCACAGATACGCAGTATTTT.

This clonotype showed up just a few times. V usage is TRBV19 and J usage is TRBJ2-2, with D possibly called TRBD1 or TRBD2 (5 bases each). Germline V gene lookup returns CDR1 LNHDA and CDR2 SQIVND (reference sequence). Deletions cut 7 bases from V and 1 base from J, with 13 bases between. This CDR3 is built from 15 residues. The CDR3 protein is CASTRGPRNTGELFF. The CDR3 DNA follows: TGTGCCAGTACCCGGGGCCCCAGGAACACCGGGGAGCTGTTTTTT.

In this sample, this clonotype turned up many times. V usage is TRBV12-5 and J usage is TRBJ2-2, with 9 bases identical to TRBD2. CDR1 and CDR2 from the germline V gene are LGHNT and FRNRAP. With V trimmed by 0 bases and J by 6 bases, 11 bases remained unmatched. CDR3 length equals 18 residues. CDR3 region: CASGLVISGSTYPGELFF. CDR3 in DNA: TGTGCTAGTGGTTTGGTTATTAGCGGGAGTACCTATCCCGGGGAGCTGTTTTTT.

This clonotype was detected a few times. The rearrangement links TRBV7-3 to TRBJ2-5, with D possibly called TRBD1 or TRBD2 (5 bases each). Germline CDR1 is SGHTA and CDR2 is FQGTGA. Trimming removed 3 bases from V and 4 bases from J, with 15 bases in between. CDR3 size: 15 residues. CDR3 sequence: CASSFPGRHGETQYF. The CDR3 DNA reads TGTGCCAGCAGCTTCCCGGGACGCCACGGAGAGACCCAGTACTTC.

This clonotype has ten or more counts. The J gene is TRBJ2-7, the V gene TRBV27; 7 bases are a match to TRBD1. This CDR3 contains 15 residues. The V gene's germline CDR1 is MNHEY and CDR2 SMNVEV (reference sequence). Trimming took 3 bases from V and 5 from J; bases not matched to a gene: 10. The DNA of the CDR3 is TGTGCCAGCAGTTTCACCAGGGGGAGCCTTCACGAGCAGTACTTC. As protein: CASSFTRGSLHEQYF.

This sequence joins TRBV29-1 and TRBJ2-1; 7 bases map to TRBD2. After removal of 3 bases from V and 0 bases from J, the junction contained 5 bases not matched to a gene. This CDR3 has 15 amino acids. Germline CDR1 and CDR2: SQVTM and ANQGSEA. DNA of the CDR3: TGCAGCGTTGATCCTCGCGGGAGCTCCTACAATGAGCAGTTCTTC. The encoded protein is CSVDPRGSSYNEQFF.

This clonotype was picked up many times. V usage is TRBV2 and J usage is TRBJ1-2, with D unclear. Deletions cut 2 bases from V and 0 bases from J, with 7 bases between. The CDR3 spans 14 residues. The germline V gene has CDR1 SNHLY and CDR2 FYNNEI. CDR3 in DNA: TGTGCCAGCAGTGAACCTCCACCTAACTATGGCTACACCTTC. Its protein product is CASSEPPPNYGYTF.

This clonotype was detected many times. The gene calls are TRBV19 and TRBJ1-5; unclear D gene. Between the trimmed V and J ends, which lost 2 bases and 3 bases, there was a span of 14 bases. There are 16 residues in the CDR3. In germline, CDR1 is LNHDA, CDR2 SQIVND (reference sequence). The CDR3 DNA reads as TGTGCCAGTAGTATATCAGCAGTTAACAACAATCAGCCCCAGCATTTT. Translated: CASSISAVNNNQPQHF.